Each of the 26 T cell receptor beta chains below was sequenced from the same sample in a study of graft-versus-host responses after intestinal transplantation. Antigens for these TCRs are unknown. The method was immunoSEQ multiplex PCR; TCRdb's version includes in-frame clones alone and lacks a portion of them. The repertoire includes about 39,000 clones, roughly 96% of them detected once, and 0.22% sits in the top ten. The material sequenced was unstimulated CD8+ T cells sorted from spleen or lymph node cells, taken before transplant. The receptors were gathered from a human donor who was the organ donor for an intestinal transplant.

The chain recombines TRBV10-1 with TRBJ2-7, with D hard to call. This CDR3 contains 16 residues. Trimming removed 0 bases at V and 1 base at J, with 13 bases between. Looked up from germline, CDR1 is WNHNN and CDR2 is SYGVQD (reference sequence). This CDR3 reads CASSESRYGNSYEQYF. In DNA, the CDR3 is TGCGCCAGCAGTGAGTCCCGTTATGGGAATTCCTACGAGCAGTACTTC.

This clone has a single count. CDR3 DNA: TGTGCCAGCAGTTACTTAGGGCCCTCCTACGAGCAGTACTTC. Translated: CASSYLGPSYEQYF. V gene TRBV6-6 combines with J gene TRBJ2-7; D remains ambiguous. V shed 1 base and J shed 0 bases, with 7 bases lying between them. The CDR3 has 14 amino acids. Per the germline V gene, CDR1 is MNHNY and CDR2 is SVGAGI (reference sequence).

V gene TRBV27 combines with J gene TRBJ1-2, with no clear D. V was shortened by 2 bases and J by 9 bases, with 10 bases between the two germline ends. This CDR3 is built from 12 residues. Per germline, CDR1 MNHEY and CDR2 SMNVEV (reference sequence). CDR3 sequence: CASSLLGSRYTF. The CDR3 region has the DNA TGTGCCAGCAGTTTACTAGGGTCCCGCTACACCTTC.

This clone came up once. V gene TRBV15 combines with J gene TRBJ1-2; D not certain. Trimming took 0 bases from V and 4 from J, leaving 18 bases between them. Germline CDR1 is LNHNV and CDR2 is YYDKDF (reference sequence). There are 17 residues in the CDR3. The CDR3 spells CATSRDGSGLEVYGYTF. As DNA, the CDR3 is TGTGCCACCAGCAGAGATGGGTCGGGGTTAGAGGTCTATGGCTACACCTTC.

V and J are TRBV5-5 and TRBJ2-7; the D gene is possibly TRBD2 (5 bases). The CDR3 has 14 residues. Deletions cut 2 bases from V and 0 bases from J, with 9 bases between. CDR1 and CDR2 (germline): SGHKS, YYEKEE (reference sequence). This CDR3 is CASSFTGISYEQYF. The CDR3 DNA reads as TGTGCCAGCAGCTTTACGGGGATCTCCTACGAGCAGTACTTC. The whole variable domain, filled in from reference TRBV5-5 and TRBJ2-7, reads DAGVTQSPTHLIKTRGQQVTLRCSPISGHKSVSWYQQVLGQGPQFIFQYYEKEERGRGNFPDRFSARQFPNYSSELNVNALLLGDSALYLCASSFTGISYEQYFGPGTRLTVT.

This clone was seen only once. The rearrangement links TRBV6-1 to TRBJ2-7, with a tentative D call TRBD1 (6 bases). Trimming left V 1 base short and J 5 bases short, with 9 bases between. The CDR3 has 13 amino acids. The germline gives CDR1 MNHNS, CDR2 SASEGT. Here the CDR3 reads CASSEGGPNEQYF. CDR3 bases: TGTGCCAGCAGTGAAGGGGGGCCGAACGAGCAGTACTTC.

This sequence joins TRBV4-2 and TRBJ2-7; no definite D call. This CDR3 has 15 amino acids. The V end lost 0 bases, the J end lost 0 bases, and 9 bases lay between the germline ends. Per germline, CDR1 LGHNA and CDR2 YNFKEQ. CDR3 sequence: CASSQEGRSSYEQYF. The CDR3 nucleotides read TGTGCCAGCAGCCAAGAGGGCAGAAGCTCCTACGAGCAGTACTTC.

CDR3 nucleotides: TGTGCCAGCAGCATTAGCGGGGGTAACCGGGGAGAGACCCAGTACTTC. It encodes CASSISGGNRGETQYF. This chain connects TRBV5-4 to TRBJ2-5, with 9 bases fitting TRBD2. Germline lookup yields CDR1 SGHNT and CDR2 YYREEE (reference sequence). The CDR3 is made up of 16 amino acids. Germline trimming cut 4 bases from V and 4 bases from J; bases unmatched to any gene: 11. Filled out from reference TRBV5-4 and TRBJ2-5, the complete variable domain reads ETGVTQSPTHLIKTRGQQVTLRCSSQSGHNTVSWYQQALGQGPQFIFQYYREEENGRGNFPPRFSGLQFPNYSSELNVNALELDDSALYLCASSISGGNRGETQYFGPGTRLLVL.

The gene calls are TRBV11-2 and TRBJ2-5, with D unclear. The CDR3 extends over 15 amino acids. V was clipped by 4 bases and J by 7 bases, with 19 bases between them. CDR1 and CDR2 (germline): SGHAT, FQNNGV. CDR3 in DNA: TGTGCCAGCAGCTCCCACCGGGTTCCCGTTGGGACCCAGTACTTC. As protein: CASSSHRVPVGTQYF.

The chain employs TRBV6-1 and TRBJ2-7; D is perhaps TRBD1 (6 bases). The CDR3 is made up of 15 amino acids. Trimming took 2 bases from V and 4 from J, leaving 15 bases between them. Germline V gene lookup returns CDR1 MNHNS and CDR2 SASEGT. The CDR3 DNA sequence: TGTGCCAGCAGTGAAAGGCAGGGGCCTATTTACGAGCAGTACTTC. Translated, it gives CASSERQGPIYEQYF.

The V and J genes are TRBV6-5 and TRBJ2-2; maybe TRBD2 (6 bases). CDR1 and CDR2 (germline): MNHEY, SVGAGI. V was cut by 4 bases and J by 1 base, with 7 bases left in between. CDR3 length equals 14 residues. The CDR3 sequence: CASSWGGNTGELFF. For the CDR3, the DNA is TGTGCCAGCAGTTGGGGAGGGAACACCGGGGAGCTGTTTTTT.

The CDR3 protein is CASSLGLASGGAETGELFF. CDR3 sequence (DNA): TGTGCCAGCAGCTTAGGTTTGGCTAGCGGGGGGGCCGAAACCGGGGAGCTGTTTTTT. This chain links TRBV11-3 with TRBJ2-2, with 12 bases matching TRBD2. Germline lookup yields CDR1 SGHNT and CDR2 YENEEA. This CDR3 is built from 19 residues. The V and J ends lost 1 base and 5 bases, in that order; junction bases with no gene match: 11.

The chain recombines TRBV5-5 with TRBJ1-1; no firm D call. Trimming took off 1 base at V and 2 bases at J, with 9 bases between the two ends. The germline CDR1 and CDR2 sequences are SGHKS and YYEKEE (reference sequence). The CDR3 spans 14 residues. Here the CDR3 reads CASSLKWVNTEAFF. Here the CDR3 DNA reads TGTGCCAGCAGCTTGAAGTGGGTCAACACTGAAGCTTTCTTT.

This sequence joins TRBV27 and TRBJ1-1; D not resolved. CDR1 is MNHEY and CDR2 is SMNVEV in the germline V gene (reference sequence). The CDR3 consists of 14 residues. With 0 bases removed from V and 7 bases from J, the gap between germline ends came to 12 bases. The CDR3 coding sequence is TGTGCCAGCAGTTTATCGTCCGGGTTCGATGAAGCTTTCTTT. Its translation is CASSLSSGFDEAFF.

The rearrangement joins TRBV6-1 to TRBJ2-7; TRBD1 or TRBD2 may be the D gene (5 bases each). CDR1 is MNHNS, CDR2 SASEGT, per germline. The length of the CDR3 is 14 residues. The germline V and J ends were trimmed by 7 bases and 2 bases, with 15 bases remaining between them. CDR3 bases: TGTGCCAGCACCCACGGGGACCAACCCTACGAGCAGTACTTC. Residues: CASTHGDQPYEQYF.

The chain links TRBV5-6 to TRBJ1-6; weak D call: TRBD1 (6 bases). This CDR3 is built from 15 residues. Germline V gene data show CDR1 as SGHDT and CDR2 as YYEEEE. V gave up 4 bases and J gave up 12 bases, with 20 bases separating them. CDR3 loop: CASSPFGGQLLPLHF. Here the CDR3 DNA reads TGTGCCAGCAGCCCTTTTGGAGGACAGTTATTACCCCTCCACTTT.

J is TRBJ2-7 and V is TRBV9; 11 positions agree with TRBD2. Trimming cost V 3 bases and J 6 bases; bases outside gene matches: 8. The CDR3 extends over 15 amino acids. Germline V lookup: CDR1 SGDLS, CDR2 YYNGEE. CDR3 sequence (DNA): TGTGCCAGCAGCGGAGGGACTAGCGGAGGGAGCGAGCAGTACTTC. Its translation is CASSGGTSGGSEQYF.

The genes are TRBV7-6 and TRBJ2-3; D unresolved. V was trimmed by 1 base and J by 2 bases, leaving 7 bases between them. The CDR3 covers 14 residues. Germline-derived CDR1 and CDR2 are SGHVS and FNYEAQ. CDR3 in DNA: TGTGCCAGCAGCTTAGTTGGGAACACAGATACGCAGTATTTT. It codes for CASSLVGNTDTQYF.

V gene TRBV10-3 combines with J gene TRBJ2-4; 8 bases are shared with TRBD2. V shed 3 bases and J 1 base; nucleotides not matched to a gene: 8. The germline CDR1 and CDR2 sequences are ENHRY and SYGVKD. This CDR3 has 17 amino acids. The CDR3 DNA is TGTGCCATCAGTGAAAATCCAGCGGGGGAGGCCAAAAACATTCAGTACTTC. This translates into CAISENPAGEAKNIQYF.

A single count supports this clone. CDR3 sequence: CASTAPWGDSNQPQHF. The CDR3 bases are TGTGCCAGCACCGCACCTTGGGGGGATAGCAATCAGCCCCAGCATTTT. This chain links TRBV6-9 with TRBJ1-5, with D possibly TRBD1 on 5 matching bases. CDR1 and CDR2 from the germline V gene are MNHGY and SVAAGI. The length of the CDR3 is 16 residues. V gave up 7 bases and J gave up 0 bases, with 16 bases separating them.

The chain is built from TRBV7-9 and TRBJ2-7; 10 positions match TRBD1. CDR1 and CDR2 (germline): SEHNR, FQNEAQ (reference sequence). The V gene end was trimmed by 2 bases and the J gene end by 1 base; junction bases not matched to a gene: 5. The CDR3 is 16 residues long. The CDR3 sequence is CASSLRTGGSSYEQYF. The CDR3 DNA sequence: TGTGCCAGCAGCTTAAGGACAGGGGGGTCGTCCTACGAGCAGTACTTC.

The genes are TRBV11-3 and TRBJ2-3; D possibly matches TRBD1 or TRBD2 (6 bases each). There are 14 residues in the CDR3. Per the germline V gene, CDR1 is SGHNT and CDR2 is YENEEA. The ends were cut back, 6 bases at V and 4 bases at J, with 14 bases in the middle. The CDR3 reads CASRTGASADTQYF. In nucleotides, the CDR3 is TGTGCCAGCAGAACGGGGGCGAGCGCAGATACGCAGTATTTT.

The chain recombines TRBV2 with TRBJ2-3; 9 bases line up with TRBD2. This CDR3 has 15 amino acids. Germline V gene sequence: CDR1 SNHLY, CDR2 FYNNEI. CDR3 sequence reads: CVLGAASGVTDTQYF. The CDR3 DNA sequence: TGTGTTCTCGGGGCCGCTAGCGGGGTCACAGATACGCAGTATTTT.

The chain links TRBV28 to TRBJ1-1; D remains ambiguous. Germline assignment: CDR1 MDHEN and CDR2 SYDVKM. There are 13 residues in the CDR3. Trimming took off 6 bases at V and 5 bases at J, with 13 bases between the two ends. The CDR3: CASSRAFGTEAFF. CDR3 sequence (DNA): TGTGCCAGCAGCCGAGCCTTCGGGACTGAAGCTTTCTTT.

A single count supports this clone. This chain links TRBV6-5 with TRBJ2-2, with a tentative D call TRBD1 (5 bases). The CDR3 has 13 residues. Per the germline V gene, CDR1 is MNHEY and CDR2 is SVGAGI. With 5 bases removed from V and 6 bases from J, the gap between germline ends came to 10 bases. The CDR3 protein is CASSVGASGELFF. CDR3 in DNA: TGTGCCAGCAGTGTTGGGGCGTCCGGGGAGCTGTTTTTT.

V usage is TRBV4-3 and J usage is TRBJ2-1, with TRBD2 matching 8 bases. The germline V gene has CDR1 LGHNA and CDR2 YSLEER. CDR3 length: 16 amino acids. Losses at the gene ends were 0 bases for V and 4 bases for J; bases not matched to a gene: 5. CDR3 coding DNA: TGCGCCAGCAGCCAAGATGTCGGCGGGGGGTACAATGAGCAGTTCTTC. Residues: CASSQDVGGGYNEQFF.